One sample yielded the 27 T cell receptor beta chains listed below, sequenced in a study of shared clonotypes between healthy human individuals (dated by TCRdb to the early 2020s). For the CD8 naive samples, CD45RO-negative cells were positively selected for CCR7, yielding a CD45RA+CCR7+ population from which TemRA cells were excluded. Library generation was performed with the immunoSEQ multiplex PCR assay. The table was pulled from immuneACCESS by TCRdb, which kept in-frame rearrangements only. Such tables lose some clones; where checked, under half of the loss comes from unresolved V genes, and the rest has no known cause. The sample records some 2 million clones, approximately 94% of which are singletons. The top ten clonotypes cover roughly 1.2% of the sample. Sequences were obtained from naive CD8+ T cells sorted from blood. The label giving this sample's cell subset or site can be read as: CD45RA+CCR7+. These receptors all come from a man between 18 and 29 years old in good health.

This chain uses TRBV11-2 with TRBJ2-5; D is perhaps TRBD1 (5 bases). The CDR3 extends over 15 amino acids. Trimming pared 3 bases from V and 2 bases from J, leaving 13 bases between. Germline assignment: CDR1 SGHAT and CDR2 FQNNGV. CDR3 DNA sequence: TGTGCCAGCAGCTTGTCGACAGAACTGCAAGAGACCCAGTACTTC. This sequence encodes CASSLSTELQETQYF.

The CDR3 loop reads CAWGREGRKQPQHF. CDR3 nucleotides: TGTGCCTGGGGGCGGGAGGGACGGAAGCAGCCCCAGCATTTT. V and J are TRBV30 and TRBJ1-5, with a possible D match to TRBD1 (5 bases). CDR1 and CDR2 from the germline V gene are GTSNPN and SVGIG (reference sequence). CDR3 length: 14 amino acids. Trimming removed 5 bases at V and 7 bases at J, with 18 bases between. The full variable domain, its missing parts supplied by reference TRBV30 and TRBJ1-5, is SQTIHQWPATLVQPVGSPLSLECTVEGTSNPNLYWYRQAAGRGLQLLFYSVGIGQISSEVPQNLSASRPQDRQFILSSKKLLLSDSGFYLCAWGREGRKQPQHFGDGTRLSIL.

Comments on this clone: The identical CDR3 is also encoded by other nucleotide sequences in the sample. The gene calls are TRBV29-1 and TRBJ1-2, with D hard to call. This CDR3 is built from 11 residues. Germline V gene data show CDR1 as SQVTM and CDR2 as ANQGSEA. V was pared by 3 bases and J by 1 base, with 3 bases between. CDR3 residues: CSVEDNYGYTF. The CDR3 bases are TGCAGCGTTGAGGATAACTATGGCTACACCTTC.

The chain links TRBV5-1 to TRBJ2-7, with TRBD2 identical over 9 bases. The germline CDR1 and CDR2 sequences are SGHRS and YFSETQ. Losses at the gene ends were 5 bases for V and 4 bases for J; bases not matched to a gene: 7. The CDR3 is 14 amino acids. CDR3 in DNA: TGCGCCAGCAGTCTGGGACTAGCCAGTTACGAGCAGTACTTC. Residues: CASSLGLASYEQYF.

This clone was seen a single time. The chain combines TRBV11-2 with TRBJ2-5; D perhaps matches TRBD1 (5 bases). This CDR3 comprises 16 residues. Trimming removed 0 bases at V and 5 bases at J, with 16 bases between. CDR1 is SGHAT and CDR2 is FQNNGV in the germline V gene. The DNA of the CDR3 is TGTGCCAGCAGCTTAGACATGCAGGGTCGATGGGAGACCCAGTACTTC. Its translation is CASSLDMQGRWETQYF.

This clone was detected only a few times. V gene TRBV6-5 combines with J gene TRBJ1-6; perhaps TRBD1 as D (5 bases). CDR3 length: 15 residues. The germline V gene encodes CDR1 MNHEY and CDR2 SVGAGI. The V and J ends lost 5 bases and 10 bases respectively, with 18 bases between them. The CDR3: CASSPIIGASSPLHF. The CDR3 DNA reads as TGTGCCAGCAGTCCCATTATTGGGGCAAGCTCACCCCTCCACTTT.

V gene TRBV7-9 combines with J gene TRBJ2-3; 8 bases are a match to TRBD1. The germline gives CDR1 SEHNR, CDR2 FQNEAQ (reference sequence). The CDR3 loop spans 14 amino acids. V lost 5 bases, J lost 6 bases, and 7 bases stayed unmatched. The CDR3 DNA follows: TGTGCCAGCAGCCCCCGCAGGGGGCACGATACGCAGTATTTT. Its translation: CASSPRRGHDTQYF.

J is TRBJ2-7 and V is TRBV11-1; TRBD1 agrees at 8 bases. The CDR3 contains 14 residues. Losses at the gene ends were 7 bases for V and 5 bases for J; bases not matched to a gene: 10. Germline CDR1 and CDR2: SGHAT and FQDESV (reference sequence). CDR3 residues: CASTPTGVGNEQYF. For the CDR3, the DNA is TGTGCCAGCACGCCGACAGGGGTTGGGAACGAGCAGTACTTC.

The chain has TRBV5-4 and TRBJ2-5; 12 bases are shared with TRBD1. V dropped 3 bases and J dropped 1; count of bases not matched to a gene: 4. Germline V gene sequence: CDR1 SGHNT, CDR2 YYREEE (reference sequence). CDR3 length equals 16 residues. The CDR3 is CASSWDRGHPQETQYF. CDR3 DNA sequence: TGTGCCAGCAGCTGGGACAGGGGGCACCCCCAAGAGACCCAGTACTTC.

On this clone itself: Its ends do not fully match the called genes, so a read error is possible. CDR3 nucleotides: TGTGCCAGCAGCCTAGGGGCCGGGATTAACACCGGGGAGCTGTTTTTT. This translates into CASSLGAGINTGELFF. The rearrangement uses TRBV13 and TRBJ2-2; the D call may be TRBD1 or TRBD2 (5 bases each). Germline CDR1 PRHDT, CDR2 FYEKMQ (reference sequence). This CDR3 is built from 16 residues. Full variable domain (rest looked up from reference TRBV13 and TRBJ2-2): AAGVIQSPRHLIKEKRETATLKCYPIPRHDTVYWYQQGPGQDPQFLISFYEKMQSDKGSIPDRFSAQQFSDYHSELNMSSLELGDSALYFCASSLGAGINTGELFFGEGSRLTVL.

The chain has TRBV5-6 and TRBJ1-5, with D perhaps matching TRBD1 (5 bases). Deletions cut 0 bases from V and 3 bases from J, with 7 bases between. Germline V lookup: CDR1 SGHDT, CDR2 YYEEEE. The CDR3 extends over 14 amino acids. The CDR3 region is CASSLGTINQPQHF. The CDR3 DNA follows: TGTGCCAGCAGCTTGGGGACAATCAATCAGCCCCAGCATTTT.

Note on this clone: Distinct nucleotide sequences in the sample also encode this CDR3. The gene calls are TRBV6-5 and TRBJ1-1, with 7 bases matching TRBD1. V shed 2 bases, J shed 4 bases, and the junction held 4 bases outside the gene matches. Germline V gene lookup returns CDR1 MNHEY and CDR2 SVGAGI. The CDR3 runs 14 residues. The CDR3 sequence is CASSYAQGGTEAFF. As DNA, the CDR3 is TGTGCCAGCAGTTACGCCCAGGGGGGCACTGAAGCTTTCTTT.

This chain links TRBV28 with TRBJ1-2, with 10 bases lining up with TRBD1. Trimming cost V 5 bases and J 4 bases; bases outside gene matches: 4. The CDR3 covers 14 residues. The germline CDR1 and CDR2 sequences are MDHEN and SYDVKM. Written as DNA, the CDR3 is TGTGCCAGCAGTCAGACAGGGGGCGGCTATGGCTACACCTTC. Protein sequence: CASSQTGGGYGYTF.

The rearrangement links TRBV7-3 to TRBJ1-4; D possibly corresponds to TRBD1 (6 bases). Per the germline V gene, CDR1 is SGHTA and CDR2 is FQGTGA. V lost 4 bases to trimming and J lost 7 bases, with 13 bases between them. The CDR3 is 14 amino acids. The CDR3 spells CASSSPGAGEKLFF. The CDR3 DNA is TGTGCCAGCAGCTCGCCAGGGGCGGGTGAAAAACTGTTTTTT. The variable domain in full, completed from reference TRBV7-3 and TRBJ1-4, reads GAGVSQTPSNKVTEKGKYVELRCDPISGHTALYWYRQSLGQGPEFLIYFQGTGAADDSGLPNDRFFAVRPEGSVSTLKIQRTERGDSAVYLCASSSPGAGEKLFFGSGTQLSVL.

The chain uses TRBV6-5 and TRBJ2-7; D might be TRBD1 or TRBD2, each matching 5 bases. CDR3 length: 13 amino acids. The V gene's germline CDR1 is MNHEY and CDR2 SVGAGI. The V end was cut by 7 bases, the J end by 3 bases, with 13 bases between. The CDR3 protein is CASTDLRGYEQYF. The DNA of the CDR3 is TGTGCCAGCACGGACTTAAGGGGCTACGAGCAGTACTTC.

This clone was observed once. This chain joins TRBV10-3 and TRBJ2-3, with unresolved D. The CDR3 extends over 17 amino acids. Germline V gene sequence: CDR1 ENHRY, CDR2 SYGVKD. V was clipped by 2 bases and J by 2 bases, with 17 bases between them. The CDR3 sequence is CAISEPGQTQFTDTQYF. In DNA, the CDR3 is TGTGCCATCAGTGAGCCCGGGCAGACTCAGTTCACAGATACGCAGTATTTT.

This chain connects TRBV9 to TRBJ2-3, with 12 bases matching TRBD2. The CDR3 is 15 residues long. CDR1 and CDR2 (germline): SGDLS, YYNGEE. After removal of 4 bases from V and 4 bases from J, the junction contained 4 bases not matched to a gene. CDR3 nucleotides: TGTGCCAGCAGCCTAGCGGGAGGGGCAGCAGATACGCAGTATTTT. Its protein is CASSLAGGAADTQYF.

In nucleotides, the CDR3 is TGCGCCAGCAGCCCTGTACAAGGCGGTGGCTACACCTTC. This codes for CASSPVQGGGYTF. The chain is built from TRBV4-3 and TRBJ1-2; no reliable D call. Germline loops: CDR1 LGHNA, CDR2 YSLEER. This CDR3 is built from 13 residues. V gave up 4 bases and J gave up 7 bases, with 13 bases separating them.

The chain joins TRBV28 to TRBJ1-2, with 11 bases identical to TRBD1. CDR1 and CDR2 from the germline V gene are MDHEN and SYDVKM. The trim removed 5 bases at V and 3 bases at J, leaving 11 bases unmatched. The CDR3 runs to 17 residues. CDR3 region: CASSPQGQGVRDYGYTF. Here the CDR3 DNA reads TGTGCCAGCAGTCCTCAGGGACAGGGGGTCAGGGACTATGGCTACACCTTC.

The chain couples TRBV11-2 to TRBJ2-5; no clear D. The CDR3 extends over 14 amino acids. Trimming stripped 0 bases from V and 5 bases from J, with 10 bases between. Germline V gene lookup returns CDR1 SGHAT and CDR2 FQNNGV. The CDR3 protein is CASSLDPSGETQYF. For the CDR3, the DNA is TGTGCCAGCAGCTTAGATCCCAGTGGGGAGACCCAGTACTTC.

This rearrangement joins TRBV19 to TRBJ1-6; D perhaps matches TRBD1 (6 bases). The CDR3 spans 16 residues. The germline V gene encodes CDR1 LNHDA and CDR2 SQIVND (reference sequence). V lost 3 bases and J lost 0, with 9 bases in between. CDR3 nucleotide sequence: TGTGCCAGTAGTATGGGACAAAGCTCCTATAATTCACCCCTCCACTTT. This gives the protein CASSMGQSSYNSPLHF.

The CDR3 bases are TGTGCCAGCAGTGGGACAGGGTACACAGATACGCAGTATTTT. Amino acid sequence: CASSGTGYTDTQYF. This rearrangement joins TRBV2 to TRBJ2-3; 8 bases line up with TRBD1. Germline CDR1 SNHLY, CDR2 FYNNEI. Trimming took 4 bases from V and 2 from J; bases not matched to a gene: 2. The CDR3 has 14 residues.

This chain uses TRBV6-5 with TRBJ2-7; weak D call: TRBD1 (5 bases). This CDR3 contains 13 residues. In germline, CDR1 is MNHEY, CDR2 SVGAGI. The germline V and J ends were trimmed by 8 bases and 4 bases, with 15 bases remaining between them. The DNA for the CDR3 is TGTGCCAGCGGGGCAGACTCAGCTTACGAGCAGTACTTC. Encoded protein: CASGADSAYEQYF.

J is TRBJ2-3 and V is TRBV10-2; 8 positions agree with TRBD2. Germline assignment: CDR1 WSHSY and CDR2 SAAADI. This CDR3 has 14 residues. The V gene end was trimmed by 1 base and the J gene end by 6 bases; junction bases not matched to a gene: 3. CDR3 bases: TGCGCCAGCAGTGAGTTAGCGGGACGCGATACGCAGTATTTT. It translates to CASSELAGRDTQYF.

This clone was observed a single time. The chain combines TRBV7-8 with TRBJ1-2, with a tentative D call TRBD1 (5 bases). Germline CDR1 is SGHVS and CDR2 is FQNEAQ. The CDR3 length is 16 residues. Trimming took off 4 bases at V and 0 bases at J, with 15 bases between the two ends. The CDR3 spells CASSYATGPSNYGYTF. The CDR3 region has the DNA TGTGCCAGCAGCTACGCAACAGGACCTTCTAACTATGGCTACACCTTC.

The chain has TRBV5-1 and TRBJ2-3; D is ambiguous. The germline V and J ends were trimmed by 4 bases and 4 bases, with 7 bases remaining between them. Per the germline V gene, CDR1 is SGHRS and CDR2 is YFSETQ. This CDR3 is built from 12 residues. CDR3 coding DNA: TGCGCCAGCAGCCCCGAACCAGATACGCAGTATTTT. It yields the protein CASSPEPDTQYF.

The chain couples TRBV10-3 to TRBJ1-6, with TRBD1 matching over 7 bases. After removal of 10 bases from V and 8 bases from J, the junction contained 8 bases not matched to a gene. The CDR3 totals 13 residues. CDR1 and CDR2 (germline): ENHRY, SYGVKD. CDR3 sequence reads: CASSGTADSPLHF. In DNA form, the CDR3 reads TGTGCCAGCTCCGGGACAGCTGATTCACCCCTCCACTTT.